A selection of T cell receptor beta chains follows, all from one sample in a study of blood T cell repertoires in COVID-19. Only in-frame clones appear in the TCRdb table, and some are missing; sequencing was by immunoSEQ multiplex PCR. The sample has about 480,000 clones, 88% seen once. The sequenced sample consisted of PBMCs or T cells enriched from blood (not recorded which). The origin of the receptors is a woman aged 40-49 years who had recovered from COVID-19. CDR3s include the opening cysteine and the closing phenylalanine or tryptophan. The D gene is left open where the match is weak. Part of the rows lack a size; the others show once, few, many or a class for expanded clones.

clone size | D gene | J gene | V gene | CDR3 protein | CDR3 DNA
- | TRBD1 | TRBJ2-6 | TRBV27 | CASSFGTGGSGANVLTF | TGTGCCAGCAGTTTCGGGACAGGGGGCTCTGGGGCCAACGTCCTGACTTTC
- | TRBD2 | TRBJ2-1 | TRBV13 | CASSLVAGGEQFF | TGTGCCAGCAGCTTAGTAGCGGGAGGCGAGCAGTTCTTC
- | - | TRBJ2-3 | TRBV4-3 | CASSQLRTVTDTQYF | TGCGCCAGCAGCCAACTCAGGACAGTCACAGATACGCAGTATTTT
- | TRBD1 | TRBJ1-1 | TRBV10-3 | CAISEEGQSEAFF | TGTGCCATCAGTGAGGAGGGACAGAGTGAAGCTTTCTTT
- | - | TRBJ1-1 | TRBV2 | CASSEFFVEVSLTEAFF | TGTGCCAGCAGTGAATTTTTTGTGGAGGTCAGTCTCACTGAAGCTTTCTTT
- | TRBD2 | TRBJ2-1 | TRBV6-5 | CASKPSGGTYNEQFF | TGTGCCAGCAAACCGAGCGGGGGTACCTACAATGAGCAGTTCTTC
- | - | TRBJ1-3 | TRBV7-9 | CASSRSAGSPTIYF | TGTGCCAGCAGCCGGTCCGCAGGATCCCCCACCATATATTTT
- | - | TRBJ2-7 | TRBV5-1 | CASSQRTYEQYF | TGCGCCAGCAGCCAGCGAACCTACGAGCAGTACTTC
- | - | TRBJ2-1 | TRBV24-1 | CATSDSDRQDEQFF | TGTGCCACCAGTGATTCGGACAGACAAGATGAGCAGTTCTTC
- | - | TRBJ1-2 | TRBV5-1 | CASNQQGGYGYTF | TGCGCCAGCAACCAACAGGGTGGCTATGGCTACACCTTC
once | - | TRBJ2-1 | TRBV19 | CASSIDLSRGASYNEQFF | TGTGCCAGTAGTATAGATCTCTCCCGCGGGGCATCCTACAATGAGCAGTTCTTC
- | - | TRBJ1-2 | TRBV6-5 | CASSYEEGMVGYTF | TGTGCCAGCAGTTACGAAGAGGGTATGGTTGGCTACACCTTC
- | - | TRBJ2-7 | TRBV6-6 | CASSYLGGNYEQYF | TGTGCCAGCAGTTACCTCGGCGGGAATTACGAGCAGTACTTC
- | TRBD2 | TRBJ2-1 | TRBV6-1 | CASSERRDYVNEQFF | TGTGCCAGCAGTGAAAGGCGGGACTACGTCAATGAGCAGTTCTTC
- | TRBD2 | TRBJ2-2 | TRBV5-5 | CASSWAGGSTGELFF | TGTGCCAGCAGCTGGGCTGGCGGGAGTACCGGGGAGCTGTTTTTT
- | - | TRBJ1-5 | TRBV28 | CASRKEGMGQPQHF | TGTGCCAGTAGAAAAGAGGGTATGGGTCAGCCCCAGCATTTT
- | TRBD1 | TRBJ1-5 | TRBV5-1 | CASSLGQGAREPQHF | TGCGCCAGCAGCTTGGGACAGGGGGCCCGGGAGCCCCAGCATTTT
- | - | TRBJ1-2 | TRBV5-7 | CASSLAGRDYGYTF | TGTGCCAGCAGCTTGGCCGGGAGGGACTATGGCTACACCTTC
- | TRBD1 | TRBJ1-2 | TRBV27 | CASRRVGTGPQVDYGYTF | TGTGCCAGCAGGCGGGTCGGGACAGGCCCCCAGGTCGACTATGGCTACACCTTC
- | - | TRBJ2-7 | TRBV7-2 | CASSLGGGPYEQYF | TGTGCCAGCAGCTTAGGGGGGGGCCCCTACGAGCAGTACTTC
- | TRBD2 | TRBJ2-2 | TRBV27 | CASGRGGTGELFF | TGTGCCAGCGGGAGGGGAGGGACCGGGGAGCTGTTTTTT
- | - | TRBJ2-7 | TRBV11-3 | CASSSQGYEQYF | TGTGCCAGCAGCTCGCAGGGATACGAGCAGTACTTC
- | TRBD2 | TRBJ2-5 | TRBV27 | CASSLGTSGSYTQETQYF | TGTGCCAGCAGTTTGGGGACTAGCGGGAGTTATACCCAAGAGACCCAGTACTTC
- | - | TRBJ1-6 | TRBV6-5 | CASSPRGRVSSPLHF | TGTGCCAGCAGCCCACGGGGGAGGGTTAGTTCACCCCTCCACTTT
- | - | TRBJ2-7 | TRBV7-2 | CASSPTSGTYEQYF | TGTGCCAGCAGTCCTACCTCGGGTACCTACGAGCAGTACTTC
- | - | TRBJ1-1 | TRBV7-9 | CASTNWAVNTEAFF | TGTGCCAGCACTAACTGGGCAGTGAACACTGAAGCTTTCTTT
once | - | TRBJ1-1 | TRBV7-6 | CASSLTGNDPNTEAFF | TGTGCCAGCAGCTTAACAGGGAACGACCCGAACACTGAAGCTTTCTTT
- | TRBD1 | TRBJ1-5 | TRBV2 | CASSGQGSQHF | TGTGCCAGCAGTGGACAGGGGTCCCAGCATTTT
- | TRBD1 | TRBJ2-3 | TRBV29-1 | CSVVRRQGQDTQYF | TGCAGCGTTGTAAGGCGGCAGGGACAGGATACGCAGTATTTT
- | TRBD1 | TRBJ1-2 | TRBV7-9 | CASSLHRGAPYGYTF | TGTGCCAGCAGCCTTCACAGGGGAGCCCCCTATGGCTACACCTTC
- | - | TRBJ1-1 | TRBV4-2 | CASSQLRTEAFF | TGTGCCAGCAGCCAACTGAGGACTGAAGCTTTCTTT
- | - | TRBJ2-1 | TRBV4-3 | CASSQGAEGRSEQFF | TGCGCCAGCAGCCAAGGGGCCGAGGGGAGGAGTGAGCAGTTCTTC
- | - | TRBJ1-2 | TRBV11-2 | CASSPRDWVGGYTF | TGTGCCAGCAGCCCGCGGGACTGGGTAGGGGGCTACACCTTC
- | - | TRBJ2-1 | TRBV11-2 | CASSLGGRSYNEQFF | TGTGCCAGCAGCTTAGGCGGGCGTTCCTACAATGAGCAGTTCTTC